Each of the 32 T cell receptor beta chains below was sequenced from the same sample in a study of CD8 T cells in ankylosing spondylitis. These receptors' targets are unknown. Study results and caveats: In ankylosing spondylitis blood, a motif of several highly homologous TCR beta variants appeared characteristic.

TCRdb analysed the 5' RACE reads with MiXCR anew, one entry per CDR3 protein. The data contain 800,000 to 900,000 distinct CDR3 sequences, about an eighth of them singletons. Sequenced input: blood, either unsorted or a sorted T cell fraction (not recorded which). These receptors originate from a male donor with ankylosing spondylitis.

The sample holds a few counts of this clonotype. V gene TRBV12-3 or TRBV12-4 combines with J gene TRBJ2-1; weak D call: TRBD1 (6 bases). This CDR3 region has 18 residues. The V end lost 1 base, the J end lost 3 bases, and 19 bases lay between the germline ends. For the CDR3, the DNA is TGTGCCAGCAGTTTAGACACAGTGTTAGGGGGAAACTACAATGAGCAGTTCTTC. Its translation is CASSLDTVLGGNYNEQFF.

The chain combines TRBV20-1 with TRBJ1-6; a possible D gene is TRBD1 (6 bases). CDR1 and CDR2 from the germline V gene are DFQATT and SNEGSKA (reference sequence). CDR3 length equals 14 residues. Between the trimmed V and J ends, which lost 6 bases and 9 bases, there was a span of 18 bases. The CDR3 loop reads CSAPAGGASSPLHF. The CDR3 nucleotides read TGCAGTGCCCCCGCGGGGGGCGCGTCTTCACCCCTCCACTTT.

A few counts support this clonotype. The J gene is TRBJ2-6, the V gene TRBV11-2; no firm D call. The V end was cut by 5 bases, the J end by 2 bases, with 10 bases between. This CDR3 is built from 15 residues. Germline lookup yields CDR1 SGHAT and CDR2 FQNNGV. CDR3 region: CASSPSSTGANVLTF. The CDR3 DNA reads as TGTGCCAGCAGCCCCTCATCCACTGGGGCCAACGTCCTGACTTTC.

This clonotype was detected a few times. V and J are TRBV12-3 or TRBV12-4 and TRBJ2-1; D unclear. This CDR3 contains 14 residues. Trimming removed 2 bases at V and 4 bases at J, with 9 bases between. The CDR3 reads CASSLSARYNEQFF. The CDR3 DNA sequence: TGTGCCAGCAGTTTATCGGCTAGATACAATGAGCAGTTCTTC.

The J gene is TRBJ1-5, the V gene TRBV25-1; unclear D gene. The CDR3 is 14 residues long. V gave up 9 bases and J gave up 0 bases, with 12 bases separating them. The V gene's germline CDR1 is MGHDK and CDR2 SYGVNS. The chain's CDR3 is CAREQNYSNQPQHF. The CDR3 DNA reads TGTGCCAGGGAGCAAAATTATAGCAATCAGCCCCAGCATTTT.

This clonotype was seen many times. The chain uses TRBV29-1 and TRBJ2-1; D remains unclear. This CDR3 has 16 residues. The germline CDR1 and CDR2 sequences are SQVTM and ANQGSEA. The V and J ends lost 7 bases and 4 bases respectively, with 23 bases between them. The CDR3 is CSGVWSRPDGYNEQFF. The DNA for the CDR3 is TGCAGCGGAGTTTGGTCCAGGCCCGACGGATACAATGAGCAGTTCTTC.

CDR3 nucleotides: TGTGCCAGCAGTTTAAGGGCGAGAGGGGAGCTGTTTTTT. Translation: CASSLRARGELFF. This chain joins TRBV12-3 or TRBV12-4 and TRBJ2-2; D unresolved. The CDR3 is 13 amino acids. Between the trimmed V and J ends, which lost 2 bases and 8 bases, there was a span of 9 bases.

J is TRBJ1-4 and V is TRBV7-9; the D gene is possibly TRBD1 (6 bases). V lost 4 bases and J 6 bases, leaving 12 bases between the germline ends. The CDR3 spans 14 residues. From germline, CDR1 is SEHNR and CDR2 FQNEAQ (reference sequence). The CDR3 loop reads CASSWRGAHEKLFF. For the CDR3, the DNA is TGTGCCAGCAGCTGGAGGGGGGCCCATGAAAAACTGTTTTTT.

This clonotype showed up just a few times. J is TRBJ1-2 and V is TRBV13; TRBD1 might be the D (5 bases). Looked up from germline, CDR1 is PRHDT and CDR2 is FYEKMQ (reference sequence). The CDR3 sequence is 14 residues long. The V and J ends lost 6 bases and 3 bases respectively, with 14 bases between them. DNA of the CDR3: TGTGCCAGCAGAGTAGCCGGGACCCACTATGGCTACACCTTC. It codes for CASRVAGTHYGYTF.

The table lists this clonotype with a few counts. The J gene is TRBJ1-2, the V gene TRBV6-5; TRBD1 is a possible D gene (6 bases). CDR1 is MNHEY, CDR2 SVGAGI, per germline. The CDR3 is 15 residues long. Trimming removed 0 bases from V and 3 bases from J, with 11 bases in between. CDR3 in amino acids: CASSYSGRGDYGYTF. The CDR3 region has the DNA TGTGCCAGCAGTTACTCGGGCAGGGGTGACTATGGCTACACCTTC.

This chain joins TRBV20-1 and TRBJ1-6, with unresolved D. This CDR3 is built from 12 residues. Trimming removed 4 bases from V and 10 bases from J, with 11 bases in between. Germline-derived CDR1 and CDR2 are DFQATT and SNEGSKA (reference sequence). The CDR3 DNA follows: TGCAGTGCTAATTGGGGAGGGTCACCCCTCCACTTT. Protein: CSANWGGSPLHF.

This clonotype appeared a few times. The chain combines TRBV10-3 with TRBJ1-4, with a possible D match to TRBD1 (6 bases). Germline V gene lookup returns CDR1 ENHRY and CDR2 SYGVKD. With 3 bases removed from V and 11 bases from J, the gap between germline ends came to 13 bases. The CDR3 sequence is 13 residues long. The CDR3 DNA reads TGTGCCATCAGTGAAGTGGAGGGGGAGAAACTGTTTTTT. This codes for CAISEVEGEKLFF.

This clonotype was counted between two and nine times. The chain joins TRBV6-2 or TRBV6-3 to TRBJ1-6, with D maybe TRBD1 (6 bases). The germline V and J ends were trimmed by 6 bases and 13 bases, with 16 bases remaining between them. This CDR3 has 13 amino acids. CDR1 MNHEY and CDR2 SVGEGT come from the germline V gene. The DNA of the CDR3 is TGTGCCAGCAGCGCCGGACAGTTATCCCCCCTCCACTTT. Its protein is CASSAGQLSPLHF.

CDR3 in amino acids: CASSDLTGVNQPQHF. DNA for the CDR3: TGTGCCAGCAGCGATTTGACAGGGGTCAATCAGCCCCAGCATTTT. This chain joins TRBV2 and TRBJ1-5; 8 nucleotides line up with TRBD1. The CDR3 has 15 residues. Germline trimming cut 6 bases from V and 3 bases from J; bases unmatched to any gene: 7. Per germline, CDR1 SNHLY and CDR2 FYNNEI.

This clonotype was counted a few times. V and J are TRBV6-5 and TRBJ1-1; D perhaps matches TRBD1 (5 bases). The V end was cut by 1 base, the J end by 3 bases, with 15 bases between. Per the germline V gene, CDR1 is MNHEY and CDR2 is SVGAGI. The CDR3 runs 16 residues. The CDR3 coding sequence is TGTGCCAGCAGTTACTTGCCGCACCTGGGGGACACTGAAGCTTTCTTT. Its translation: CASSYLPHLGDTEAFF.

This clonotype was recorded a few times. This sequence joins TRBV5-6 and TRBJ1-2; 8 bases line up with TRBD1. The CDR3 totals 14 residues. Germline trimming cut 3 bases from V and 5 bases from J; bases unmatched to any gene: 6. Germline V gives CDR1 SGHDT, CDR2 YYEEEE. The CDR3: CASSYRDRPYGYTF. CDR3 coding DNA: TGTGCCAGCAGCTACCGGGACAGGCCATATGGCTACACCTTC.

In this sample, this clonotype turned up a few times. The V and J genes are TRBV5-1 and TRBJ2-7; 8 bases are a match to TRBD2. Per germline, CDR1 SGHRS and CDR2 YFSETQ. The CDR3 has 16 residues. V was clipped by 4 bases and J by 3 bases; unmatched bases: 12. The CDR3 is CASSGQRGNYYYEQYF. CDR3 bases: TGCGCCAGCAGCGGACAGCGGGGGAATTATTACTACGAGCAGTACTTC. The full variable domain, its missing parts supplied by reference TRBV5-1 and TRBJ2-7, is KAGVTQTPRYLIKTRGQQVTLSCSPISGHRSVSWYQQTPGQGLQFLFEYFSETQRNKGNFPGRFSGRQFSNSRSEMNVSTLELGDSALYLCASSGQRGNYYYEQYFGPGTRLTVT.

This sequence joins TRBV5-1 and TRBJ2-3; D is undetermined. Germline V gives CDR1 SGHRS, CDR2 YFSETQ. This CDR3 spans 14 amino acids. Trimming shortened V by 5 bases and J by 6 bases, and 16 bases separated the two germline ends. The CDR3 DNA reads as TGCGCCAGCAGTTTCCTCAGTCTTCTGGATACGCAGTATTTT. Translation: CASSFLSLLDTQYF.

This chain uses TRBV29-1 with TRBJ1-2; TRBD1 agrees at 9 bases. The CDR3 consists of 11 residues. Trimming cost V 6 bases and J 6 bases; bases outside gene matches: 2. Germline V gene data show CDR1 as SQVTM and CDR2 as ANQGSEA. CDR3 in amino acids: CSVQGADGYTF. The DNA of the CDR3 is TGCAGCGTACAGGGGGCAGATGGCTACACCTTC.

This clonotype turned up a few times. This chain joins TRBV20-1 and TRBJ1-2; D might be TRBD1 (6 bases). Deletions cut 6 bases from V and 4 bases from J, with 30 bases between. The CDR3 length is 18 residues. From germline, CDR1 is DFQATT and CDR2 SNEGSKA (reference sequence). Here the CDR3 reads CSASYRDIQHMRGYGYTF. As DNA, the CDR3 is TGCAGTGCGAGTTACCGGGACATCCAACACATGAGGGGCTATGGCTACACCTTC.

This clonotype was observed a few times. This sequence joins TRBV7-8 and TRBJ1-6; possible D gene TRBD1, 6 bases. V lost 5 bases and J 11 bases, leaving 10 bases between the germline ends. The CDR3 spans 12 residues. Germline-derived CDR1 and CDR2 are SGHVS and FQNEAQ. The CDR3 sequence: CASSHNRAPLHF. CDR3 in DNA: TGTGCCAGCAGCCATAACAGGGCACCCCTCCACTTT.

This clonotype was seen a handful of times. The rearrangement links TRBV6-5 to TRBJ1-2; 8 nucleotides agree with TRBD1. The length of the CDR3 is 14 residues. In germline, CDR1 is MNHEY, CDR2 SVGAGI. The V and J ends lost 2 bases and 7 bases, in that order; junction bases with no gene match: 6. Here the CDR3 reads CASSYVDRAGGYTF. The CDR3 DNA reads as TGTGCCAGCAGTTACGTGGACAGGGCGGGTGGCTACACCTTC.

This clonotype was recorded many times. V gene TRBV20-1 combines with J gene TRBJ1-1; D call uncertain. Germline assignment: CDR1 DFQATT and CDR2 SNEGSKA (reference sequence). Trimming stripped 5 bases from V and 2 bases from J, with 9 bases between. The length of the CDR3 is 12 residues. CDR3 nucleotide sequence: TGCAGTGCTCCGTTACTAAACACTGAAGCTTTCTTT. Encoded protein: CSAPLLNTEAFF.

This clonotype was seen many times. The chain recombines TRBV12-3 or TRBV12-4 with TRBJ1-2; D gene uncertain. The V gene lost 7 bases and the J gene lost 4 bases, with 16 bases spanning the gap. The CDR3 totals 14 residues. The chain's CDR3 is CASTLGLMPYGYTF. As DNA, the CDR3 is TGTGCCAGCACCCTCGGACTGATGCCCTATGGCTACACCTTC.

This clonotype has ten or more counts. The chain couples TRBV20-1 to TRBJ2-1; 9 bases are a match to TRBD2. Per the germline V gene, CDR1 is DFQATT and CDR2 is SNEGSKA (reference sequence). V shed 6 bases and J 2 bases; nucleotides not matched to a gene: 5. This CDR3 comprises 14 residues. The CDR3 sequence: CSAKAGGPYNEQFF. CDR3 sequence (DNA): TGCAGTGCCAAAGCGGGAGGTCCCTACAATGAGCAGTTCTTC.

This clonotype was seen ten or more times. V usage is TRBV20-1 and J usage is TRBJ2-3; the match to TRBD2 covers 9 bases. The CDR3 length is 14 residues. CDR1 and CDR2 from the germline V gene are DFQATT and SNEGSKA (reference sequence). V shed 4 bases and J 2 bases; nucleotides not matched to a gene: 4. The CDR3 sequence is CSAKTSGYTDTQYF. In nucleotides, the CDR3 is TGCAGTGCTAAAACTAGCGGGTACACAGATACGCAGTATTTT.

Only a few counts were recorded for this clonotype. This sequence joins TRBV12-3 or TRBV12-4 and TRBJ2-1, with TRBD2 matching over 8 bases. The J segment lost 4 bases and the V segment lost 4 bases, leaving 21 bases of the junction unmatched. The CDR3 extends over 20 amino acids. DNA of the CDR3: TGTGCCAGCAGTTCCCTTCACCGAGCGGGAGAATGGTTCGCGTACAATGAGCAGTTCTTC. It encodes CASSSLHRAGEWFAYNEQFF.

This clonotype has only a few counts. V is TRBV27 and J is TRBJ2-3; 7 bases fit TRBD1. V dropped 5 bases and J dropped 0; count of bases not matched to a gene: 8. Germline lookup yields CDR1 MNHEY and CDR2 SMNVEV (reference sequence). The CDR3 has 16 residues. This chain's CDR3 is CASSQNRGRSTDTQYF. CDR3 coding DNA: TGTGCCAGCAGTCAGAACAGGGGACGTAGCACAGATACGCAGTATTTT.

This clonotype was counted only a few times. The chain uses TRBV20-1 and TRBJ2-5; D might be TRBD1 or TRBD2, each matching 5 bases. V dropped 4 bases and J dropped 1 base, with 10 bases sitting between them. Germline V lookup: CDR1 DFQATT, CDR2 SNEGSKA (reference sequence). The CDR3 is 13 amino acids. In DNA form, the CDR3 reads TGCAGTGCTACACTAGACAGCCAAGAGACCCAGTACTTC. Its protein product is CSATLDSQETQYF.

The chain has TRBV20-1 and TRBJ1-2; D call uncertain. The CDR3 sequence is 14 residues long. Trimming cost V 0 bases and J 8 bases, with 16 bases left between them. Germline V gene data show CDR1 as DFQATT and CDR2 as SNEGSKA (reference sequence). CDR3 protein: CSARDLESEGGYTF. CDR3 DNA sequence: TGCAGTGCTAGAGATCTGGAGAGTGAAGGGGGCTACACCTTC.

This clonotype was detected a few times. The V call is TRBV7-2, the J call TRBJ1-5; 11 bases are shared with TRBD1. V gave up 3 bases and J gave up 5 bases; unmatched junction bases: 3. The CDR3 totals 15 residues. Germline CDR1 reads SGHTA; CDR2 reads FQGNSA. CDR3 residues: CASSFGTGGDQPQHF. CDR3 DNA sequence: TGTGCCAGCAGCTTTGGGACAGGGGGTGATCAGCCCCAGCATTTT.

This clonotype was found a few times. The rearrangement links TRBV29-1 to TRBJ2-5; D is unresolved. V was clipped by 7 bases and J by 2 bases, with 14 bases between them. The CDR3 has 13 amino acids. Germline CDR1 and CDR2: SQVTM and ANQGSEA. The CDR3 sequence is CSALPREQETQYF. The CDR3 DNA reads as TGCAGCGCCTTGCCCCGAGAACAAGAGACCCAGTACTTC.